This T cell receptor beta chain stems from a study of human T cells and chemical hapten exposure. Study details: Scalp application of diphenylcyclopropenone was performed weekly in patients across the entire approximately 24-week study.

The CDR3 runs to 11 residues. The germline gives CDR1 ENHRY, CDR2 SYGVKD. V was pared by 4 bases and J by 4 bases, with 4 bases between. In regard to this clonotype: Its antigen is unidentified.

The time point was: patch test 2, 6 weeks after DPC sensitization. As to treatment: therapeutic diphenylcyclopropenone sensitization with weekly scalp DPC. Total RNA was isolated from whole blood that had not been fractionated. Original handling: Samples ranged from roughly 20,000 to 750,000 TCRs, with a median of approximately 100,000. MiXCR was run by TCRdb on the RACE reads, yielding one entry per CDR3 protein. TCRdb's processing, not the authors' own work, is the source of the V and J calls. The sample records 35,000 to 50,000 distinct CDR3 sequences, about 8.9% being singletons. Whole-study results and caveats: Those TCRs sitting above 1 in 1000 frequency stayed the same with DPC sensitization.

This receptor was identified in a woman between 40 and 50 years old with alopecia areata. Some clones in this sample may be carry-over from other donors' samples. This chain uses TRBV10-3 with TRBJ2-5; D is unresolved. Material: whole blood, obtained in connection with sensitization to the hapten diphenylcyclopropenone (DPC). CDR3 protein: CAISVRETQYF. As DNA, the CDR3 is TGTGCCATCAGTGTTCGAGAGACCCAGTACTTC.